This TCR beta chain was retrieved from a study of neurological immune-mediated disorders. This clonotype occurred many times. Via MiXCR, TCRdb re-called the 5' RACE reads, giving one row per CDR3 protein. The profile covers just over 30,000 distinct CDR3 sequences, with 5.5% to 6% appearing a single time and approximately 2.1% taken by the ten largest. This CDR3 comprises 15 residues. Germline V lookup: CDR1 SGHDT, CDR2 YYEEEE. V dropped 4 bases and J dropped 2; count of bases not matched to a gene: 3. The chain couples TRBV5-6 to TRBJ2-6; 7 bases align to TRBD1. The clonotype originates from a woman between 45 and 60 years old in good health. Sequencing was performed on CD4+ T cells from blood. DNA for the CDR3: TGTGCCAGCAGCACGCAGGGGGCTGGGGCCAACGTCCTGACTTTC. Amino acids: CASSTQGAGANVLTF.